The 30 T cell receptor beta chains below all came from one sample that was sequenced in a study of metastatic and nonmetastatic thyroid tumors. Via MiXCR, TCRdb re-called the PCR reads. The top ten hold around 16% of the sample, which has fewer than 45,000 clones, around 21% seen once. All patients were treatment-naive before thyroid surgery. Material: blood. Receptors were obtained from a female donor with papillary thyroid cancer or a benign thyroid nodule (not recorded which). Some clones in this sample may be carry-over from other donors' samples.

This clone was seen at least ten times. The rearrangement links TRBV15 to TRBJ2-5; 10 bases map to TRBD2. The CDR3 is 19 residues long. V shed 2 bases and J 2 bases; nucleotides not matched to a gene: 14. Germline CDR1 LNHNV, CDR2 YYDKDF (reference sequence). For the CDR3, the DNA is TGTGCCACCAGCAGAACCCGACCTCTTAGCGGGAGGCCTCAAGAGACCCAGTACTTC. This gives the protein CATSRTRPLSGRPQETQYF. The full variable domain, with the rest looked up from reference TRBV15 and TRBJ2-5, is DAMVIQNPRYQVTQFGKPVTLSCSQTLNHNVMYWYQQKSSQAPKLLFHYYDKDFNNEADTPDNFQSRRPNTSFCFLDIRSPGLGDTAMYLCATSRTRPLSGRPQETQYFGPGTRLLVL.

As regards this clone: This may stem from a read error, because a much larger clone lies one nucleotide away. V and J are TRBV25-1 and TRBJ1-1, with D hard to call. CDR1 and CDR2 from the germline V gene are MGHDK and SYGVNS. This CDR3 comprises 11 residues. DNA for the CDR3: TGTTCCAGCAGCCTGAACACTGAAGCTTTCTTT. Its protein is CSSSLNTEAFF.

The chain links TRBV9 to TRBJ1-6; unclear D gene. V lost 0 bases to trimming and J lost 6 bases, with 7 bases between them. Germline loops: CDR1 SGDLS, CDR2 YYNGEE. The CDR3 has 14 residues. The CDR3 coding sequence is TGTGCCAGCAGCGTAGGACTGACTAATTCACCCCTCCACTTT. It codes for CASSVGLTNSPLHF.

This clone showed up many times. The gene calls are TRBV12-5 and TRBJ2-3; 14 nucleotides align to TRBD2. The germline V gene encodes CDR1 LGHNT and CDR2 FRNRAP. V lost 7 bases, J lost 2 bases, and 5 bases stayed unmatched. The CDR3 covers 16 residues. CDR3 nucleotides: TGTGCTAGTGTCCGGGGACTAGCGGGAGACACAGATACGCAGTATTTT. Translating it yields CASVRGLAGDTDTQYF.

Many counts were recorded for this clone. The chain is built from TRBV18 and TRBJ2-7, with 8 bases fitting TRBD1. There are 16 residues in the CDR3. Germline CDR1 is KGHSH and CDR2 is LQKENI. The ends lost 3 bases at V and 2 bases at J; junction bases unmatched: 9. The CDR3 sequence is CASSPNPGTGTYEQYF. In nucleotides, the CDR3 is TGTGCCAGCTCACCGAACCCCGGGACAGGAACCTACGAGCAGTACTTC.

With respect to this clone: At one of its ends the junction is not consistent with the germline gene, which may arise from a read error. CDR3 protein: CVSSRAGDRNSPLHF. In DNA, the CDR3 is TGTGTCAGTAGTCGGGCGGGGGACAGAAATTCACCCCTCCACTTT. V gene TRBV19 combines with J gene TRBJ1-6; 7 bases fit TRBD1. The CDR3 runs to 15 residues. Per germline, CDR1 LNHDA and CDR2 SQIVND (reference sequence).

This clone has only one observation. The chain is built from TRBV18 and TRBJ2-6; D uncertain. CDR3 size: 16 residues. CDR1 and CDR2 from the germline V gene are KGHSH and LQKENI. Deletions cut 3 bases from V and 1 base from J, with 10 bases between. CDR3 nucleotides: TGTGCCAGCTCACCGGTTAAGCATTCTGGGGCCAACGTCCTGACTTTC. Translating gives CASSPVKHSGANVLTF.

The chain is built from TRBV5-1 and TRBJ1-2, with D tentatively TRBD1 (5 bases). The CDR3 has 15 amino acids. Trimming cost V 3 bases and J 8 bases, with 20 bases left between them. Germline V CDR1 and CDR2: SGHRS, YFSETQ. The CDR3 sequence is CASSSESLWGGGYTF. The CDR3 DNA sequence: TGCGCCAGCAGCTCCGAATCACTGTGGGGCGGCGGCTACACCTTC.

This clone was picked up a small number of times. This sequence joins TRBV2 and TRBJ2-7, with D maybe TRBD1 (6 bases). Trimming cost V 7 bases and J 5 bases, with 18 bases left between them. Per the germline V gene, CDR1 is SNHLY and CDR2 is FYNNEI. The CDR3 is 14 residues long. The CDR3 loop is CASILCGGSDEQYF. CDR3 coding DNA: TGTGCCAGCATCTTGTGTGGGGGCAGCGACGAGCAGTACTTC.

This clone rates as medium-sized. This chain uses TRBV28 with TRBJ2-7; D remains ambiguous. Trimming pared 8 bases from V and 3 bases from J, leaving 8 bases between. The length of the CDR3 is 11 residues. Germline V gene sequence: CDR1 MDHEN, CDR2 SYDVKM. In DNA, the CDR3 is TGTGCCAGCCGGAGACGCTACGAGCAGTACTTC. Translation: CASRRRYEQYF.

In regard to this clone: The junction and the germline gene differ at one end; a read error may be behind it. CDR3 nucleotides: TGTGCCAGTAACGGAGGGCCCCAAGAGAACCAGTACTTC. Amino acids: CASNGGPQENQYF. V and J are TRBV19 and TRBJ2-5, with D perhaps matching TRBD2 (6 bases). The CDR3 length is 13 residues. The germline CDR1 and CDR2 sequences are LNHDA and SQIVND (reference sequence).

This clone was detected many times. The chain uses TRBV18 and TRBJ2-7, with D uncertain. CDR3 length: 15 residues. Germline V CDR1 and CDR2: KGHSH, LQKENI. V lost 2 bases and J 0 bases, leaving 11 bases between the germline ends. The CDR3 region has the DNA TGTGCCAGCTCACCATTTCAACAGAGCTCCTACGAGCAGTACTTC. Translation gives CASSPFQQSSYEQYF.

This clone was counted between two and nine times. The J gene is TRBJ2-7, the V gene TRBV28; TRBD1 might be the D (5 bases). From germline, CDR1 is MDHEN and CDR2 SYDVKM. Trimming shortened V by 2 bases and J by 5 bases, and 16 bases separated the two germline ends. The CDR3 extends over 15 amino acids. As DNA, the CDR3 is TGTGCCAGCAGTTTAGCAGGGCCCTGCGGTAACGAGCAGTACTTC. It encodes CASSLAGPCGNEQYF.

This clone has a handful of counts. The V gene is TRBV28, the J gene TRBJ2-1, with D perhaps given as TRBD1 or TRBD2 (5 bases each). Trimming removed 7 bases at V and 6 bases at J, with 10 bases between. CDR1 MDHEN and CDR2 SYDVKM come from the germline V gene. The CDR3 has 12 amino acids. CDR3: CASMKGSNEQFF. The CDR3, as DNA: TGTGCCAGCATGAAGGGGAGCAATGAGCAGTTCTTC.

Concerning this clone: This may arise from a read error, as a much more abundant clone is one base away. Other DNA sequences within the sample encode an identical CDR3. J is TRBJ2-5 and V is TRBV20-1; D may match TRBD1 or TRBD2 (6 bases each). The CDR3 has 14 residues. Germline V CDR1 and CDR2: DFQATT, SNEGSKA (reference sequence). V was shortened by 7 bases and J by 5 bases, with 20 bases between the two germline ends. DNA for the CDR3: TGCAGTGTCGCGCCGCTAGGGGGAGGTGAGACCCAGTACTTC. Residues: CSVAPLGGGETQYF.

This clone has a count of ten or more. This rearrangement joins TRBV9 to TRBJ2-7, with a possible D match to TRBD1 (5 bases). The CDR3 contains 16 residues. CDR1 SGDLS and CDR2 YYNGEE come from the germline V gene. Trimming removed 0 bases from V and 4 bases from J, with 17 bases in between. In DNA, the CDR3 is TGTGCCAGCAGCGTAGAGGTGGTGGGCAGGGATTACGAGCAGTACTTC. Translating it yields CASSVEVVGRDYEQYF.

This clone was detected a few times. This chain uses TRBV6-1 with TRBJ1-6; D is unclear. The CDR3 is made up of 17 amino acids. Germline values: CDR1 MNHNS, CDR2 SASEGT. The ends were cut back, 7 bases at V and 5 bases at J, with 21 bases in the middle. DNA for the CDR3: TGTGCCAGCAACTGGAACCGGGCCCCCGCGGATAATTCACCCCTCCACTTT. This encodes CASNWNRAPADNSPLHF.

This clone was picked up many times. The gene calls are TRBV12-3 or TRBV12-4 and TRBJ2-1; TRBD1 or TRBD2 may be the D gene (5 bases each). V lost 2 bases and J 0 bases, leaving 11 bases between the germline ends. This CDR3 is 16 amino acids long. CDR3 loop: CASSLMGPGSYNEQFF. CDR3 nucleotides: TGTGCCAGCAGTTTAATGGGACCCGGCTCCTACAATGAGCAGTTCTTC.

This clone was seen only a few times. This may be a read error: a much more frequent sequence differs by one nucleotide. Distinct nucleotide sequences in the sample also encode this CDR3. The chain is built from TRBV6-1 and TRBJ2-5; weak D call: TRBD2 (7 bases). Trimming shortened V by 11 bases and J by 5 bases, and 15 bases separated the two germline ends. CDR3 length: 12 residues. Germline loops: CDR1 MNHNS, CDR2 SASEGT. The CDR3 loop reads CAGSEGGETQYF. In DNA form, the CDR3 reads TGTGCCGGTAGTGAGGGGGGGGAGACCCAGTACTTC.

The V call is TRBV18, the J call TRBJ1-2; TRBD1 matches 10 bases. V was pared by 4 bases and J by 2 bases, with 1 base of the junction left unmatched. The CDR3 is made up of 14 amino acids. CDR1 and CDR2 (germline): KGHSH, LQKENI. CDR3 sequence reads: CASSLGQGNYGYTF. CDR3 nucleotides: TGTGCCAGCTCACTGGGACAGGGGAACTATGGCTACACCTTC.

This clone appeared many times. The V and J genes are TRBV19 and TRBJ1-3, with D unresolved. Trimming took 3 bases from V and 1 from J, leaving 13 bases between them. The CDR3 has 16 residues. Germline V CDR1 and CDR2: LNHDA, SQIVND (reference sequence). The CDR3 region has the DNA TGTGCCAGTAGTATCTCGGCAGCCCATTCTGGAAACACCATATATTTT. It translates to CASSISAAHSGNTIYF.

This clone was seen more than once but under ten times. The junction differs from germline at one of its ends, possibly a read error. This chain joins TRBV6-1 and TRBJ2-5; TRBD2 agrees at 9 bases. This CDR3 spans 13 amino acids. Germline V gene data show CDR1 as MNHNS and CDR2 as SASEGT. CDR3 nucleotides: TGTGCCAGCAGCGTAGCGGGAGAGGAGACCAAGTGCTTC. Its protein product is CASSVAGEETKCF.

This clone showed up just a few times. A read error may produce the germline difference seen at one junction end. This chain connects TRBV28 to TRBJ2-6, with 7 bases that match TRBD1. This CDR3 contains 17 residues. The germline V gene has CDR1 MDHEN and CDR2 SYDVKM. CDR3 sequence: CASRSVDRISGANVLTF. The CDR3 DNA reads TGTGCCAGCAGGTCTGTGGACAGGATCTCTGGGGCCAACGTCCTTACTTTC.

The chain has TRBV27 and TRBJ2-7; the D gene could be TRBD1 or TRBD2 (6 bases each). V lost 6 bases and J 5 bases, leaving 20 bases between the germline ends. The germline CDR1 and CDR2 sequences are MNHEY and SMNVEV (reference sequence). There are 15 residues in the CDR3. DNA of the CDR3: TGTGCCAGCAGCCCGTTGGGGGGCCCCGTGGACGAGCAGTACTTC. Translation: CASSPLGGPVDEQYF.

As concerns this clone: A junction end diverges from the germline sequence, so it may reflect a read error. The chain couples TRBV12-3 or TRBV12-4 to TRBJ2-7; no reliable D call. This CDR3 contains 14 residues. The CDR3 loop is CASSNSKGRYEQYF. The DNA of the CDR3 is TGTGCAAGCAGTAATTCGAAGGGCAGATACGAGCAGTACTTC.

This clone showed up many times. The identical CDR3 is also encoded by other nucleotide sequences in the sample. The V and J genes are TRBV5-4 and TRBJ2-7; 7 bases agree with TRBD1. J gave up 5 bases and V 4 bases, and 9 bases lay outside the gene matches. Germline V gives CDR1 SGHNT, CDR2 YYREEE (reference sequence). The CDR3 totals 14 residues. The CDR3 loop is CASSRRQGSNEQYF. Written as DNA, the CDR3 is TGTGCCAGCAGCCGCCGACAGGGAAGCAACGAGCAGTACTTC.

This chain connects TRBV30 to TRBJ2-7; D is unclear. The CDR3 has 12 residues. CDR1 and CDR2 (germline): GTSNPN, SVGIG (reference sequence). V lost 4 bases and J 6 bases, leaving 13 bases between the germline ends. The DNA of the CDR3 is TGTGCCTGGATGGTTATAGGTGGCGAGCAGTACTTC. It yields the protein CAWMVIGGEQYF.

The chain carries TRBV19 and TRBJ2-6; 7 nucleotides agree with TRBD1. The junction had 8 bases not matched to a gene; V was cut back by 6 bases and J by 3 bases. The germline gives CDR1 LNHDA, CDR2 SQIVND (reference sequence). The CDR3 length is 16 residues. This CDR3 reads CASRPQGPGGANVLTF. The CDR3 nucleotides read TGTGCCAGTAGACCACAGGGGCCAGGTGGGGCCAACGTCCTGACTTTC. Variable domain in full (rest from reference TRBV19 and TRBJ2-6): DGGITQSPKYLFRKEGQNVTLSCEQNLNHDAMYWYRQDPGQGLRLIYYSQIVNDFQKGDIAEGYSVSREKKESFPLTVTSAQKNPTAFYLCASRPQGPGGANVLTFGAGSRLTVL.

This clone has more than one count but fewer than ten. This rearrangement joins TRBV2 to TRBJ1-1; no clear D gene. The V end was cut by 1 base, the J end by 5 bases, with 14 bases between. The CDR3 is 15 amino acids. Per the germline V gene, CDR1 is SNHLY and CDR2 is FYNNEI. The CDR3 loop is CASSEGRPGSTEAFF. The CDR3, as DNA: TGTGCCAGCAGTGAAGGGCGACCCGGTAGTACTGAAGCTTTCTTT. Using reference TRBV2 and TRBJ1-1 for the parts outside the CDR3, the full variable domain is EPEVTQTPSHQVTQMGQEVILRCVPISNHLYFYWYRQILGQKVEFLVSFYNNEISEKSEIFDDQFSVERPDGSNFTLKIRSTKLEDSAMYFCASSEGRPGSTEAFFGQGTRLTVV.

This clone was counted many times. The CDR3 loop is CAWSVRRFQGISYEQYF. CDR3 in DNA: TGTGCCTGGAGTGTACGTCGGTTTCAGGGGATCTCCTACGAGCAGTACTTC. The genes are TRBV30 and TRBJ2-7; D perhaps matches TRBD1 (6 bases). V was trimmed by 0 bases and J by 0 bases, leaving 18 bases between them. The germline CDR1 and CDR2 sequences are GTSNPN and SVGIG (reference sequence). This CDR3 has 17 residues.